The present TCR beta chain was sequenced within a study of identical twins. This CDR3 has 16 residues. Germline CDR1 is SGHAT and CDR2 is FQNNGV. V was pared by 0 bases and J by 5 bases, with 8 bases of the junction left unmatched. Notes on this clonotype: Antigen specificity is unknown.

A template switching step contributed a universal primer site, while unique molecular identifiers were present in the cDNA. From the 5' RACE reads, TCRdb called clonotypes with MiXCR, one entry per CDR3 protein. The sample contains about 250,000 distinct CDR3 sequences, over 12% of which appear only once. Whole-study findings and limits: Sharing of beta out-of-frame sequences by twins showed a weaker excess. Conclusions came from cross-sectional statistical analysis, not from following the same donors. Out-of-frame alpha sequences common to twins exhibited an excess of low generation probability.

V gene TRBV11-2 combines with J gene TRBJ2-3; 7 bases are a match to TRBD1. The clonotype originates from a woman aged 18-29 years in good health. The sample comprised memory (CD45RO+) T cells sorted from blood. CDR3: CASSLDRKGAGDTQYF. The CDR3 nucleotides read TGTGCCAGCAGCTTAGATAGGAAGGGGGCTGGAGATACGCAGTATTTT. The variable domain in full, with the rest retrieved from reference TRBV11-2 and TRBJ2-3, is EAGVAQSPRYKIIEKRQSVAFWCNPISGHATLYWYQQILGQGPKLLIQFQNNGVVDDSQLPKDRFSAERLKGVDSTLKIQPAKLEDSAVYLCASSLDRKGAGDTQYFGPGTRLTVL.